The 23 T cell receptor beta chains listed next were all sequenced from one sample in a study of blood T cell repertoires in COVID-19. Sequencing was performed with immunoSEQ multiplex PCR; in TCRdb, only in-frame clones are kept and a portion is missing. The sample includes about 85,000 clones, roughly 90% of them seen just once. The specimen was peripheral blood. The receptors shown here come from a woman aged 80 or over with active or convalescent COVID-19.

The J gene is TRBJ2-7, the V gene TRBV2; 16 nucleotides align to TRBD2. With V trimmed by 6 bases and J by 12 bases, 5 bases remained unmatched. Germline loops: CDR1 SNHLY, CDR2 FYNNEI. This CDR3 comprises 13 residues. The CDR3 loop reads CASRTGTSGGVYF. The CDR3 nucleotides are TGTGCCAGCAGGACCGGGACTAGCGGGGGGGTGTACTTC.

The rearrangement uses TRBV2 and TRBJ1-5; no clear D gene. The CDR3 has 14 amino acids. Germline V gene data show CDR1 as SNHLY and CDR2 as FYNNEI. V was trimmed by 3 bases and J by 5 bases, leaving 11 bases between them. CDR3 sequence: CASSDYGRDQPQHF. CDR3 in DNA: TGTGCCAGCAGTGATTACGGGAGGGATCAGCCCCAGCATTTT.

The chain recombines TRBV20-1 with TRBJ1-2; D call uncertain. Germline loops: CDR1 DFQATT, CDR2 SNEGSKA (reference sequence). The CDR3 is 11 residues long. The germline V and J ends were trimmed by 6 bases and 5 bases, with 10 bases remaining between them. CDR3: CSAAEVYGYTF. Here the CDR3 DNA reads TGCAGTGCGGCAGAAGTTTATGGCTACACCTTC.

This chain joins TRBV18 and TRBJ2-3; D is ambiguous. The CDR3 totals 14 residues. In germline, CDR1 is KGHSH, CDR2 LQKENI. V was pared by 1 base and J by 2 bases, with 7 bases between. CDR3 bases: TGTGCCAGCTCACCACTCCAGGACACAGATACGCAGTATTTT. Protein sequence: CASSPLQDTDTQYF.

The chain combines TRBV2 with TRBJ2-1; D is possibly TRBD1 (6 bases). Looked up from germline, CDR1 is SNHLY and CDR2 is FYNNEI. This CDR3 spans 15 amino acids. Trimming removed 4 bases at V and 6 bases at J, with 16 bases between. DNA of the CDR3: TGTGCCAGCAGTGGAGGGGAAAGGACAGTCAATGAGCAGTTCTTC. This sequence encodes CASSGGERTVNEQFF.

This chain joins TRBV28 and TRBJ2-1; D is ambiguous. The CDR3 runs to 12 residues. The V end lost 5 bases, the J end lost 3 bases, and 5 bases lay between the germline ends. Germline CDR1 and CDR2: MDHEN and SYDVKM. The CDR3 sequence is CASSRVYNEQFF. In nucleotides, the CDR3 is TGTGCCAGCAGTCGAGTCTACAATGAGCAGTTCTTC.

J is TRBJ2-1 and V is TRBV24-1; 9 bases align to TRBD2. J lost 10 bases, V lost 3 bases, and 18 bases had no gene match. The germline CDR1 and CDR2 sequences are KGHDR and SFDVKD. CDR3 length: 18 residues. Here the CDR3 reads CATSDPSLAGGPRVEQFF. CDR3 in DNA: TGTGCCACCAGTGATCCCTCTTTGGCGGGAGGGCCACGGGTGGAGCAGTTCTTC.

The chain employs TRBV11-2 and TRBJ1-1; possibly TRBD1 for D (6 bases). Germline CDR1 SGHAT, CDR2 FQNNGV. This CDR3 contains 14 residues. V lost 2 bases and J 3 bases, leaving 10 bases between the germline ends. CDR3 nucleotide sequence: TGTGCCAGCAGCTTACAGGGGACCTACACTGAAGCTTTCTTT. Amino acids: CASSLQGTYTEAFF.

This chain links TRBV28 with TRBJ1-5; D unresolved. In germline, CDR1 is MDHEN, CDR2 SYDVKM. CDR3 length equals 17 residues. V was trimmed by 4 bases and J by 7 bases, leaving 23 bases between them. CDR3 DNA sequence: TGTGCCAGCAGTTATATAGCAGGAGGGTGGCGTGAACAGCCCCAGCATTTT. It translates to CASSYIAGGWREQPQHF.

The V call is TRBV6-2 or TRBV6-3, the J call TRBJ1-4; D unresolved. Trimming took 2 bases from V and 0 from J, leaving 10 bases between them. The CDR3 runs to 16 residues. CDR1 and CDR2 (germline): MNHEY, SVGEGT. This CDR3 reads CASSYGHLTTNEKLFF. The CDR3 DNA reads TGTGCCAGCAGTTACGGGCACTTGACAACTAATGAAAAACTGTTTTTT.

The chain joins TRBV10-3 to TRBJ1-4; D may be TRBD1 (5 bases). Deletions cut 3 bases from V and 1 base from J, with 12 bases between. Germline V gene data show CDR1 as ENHRY and CDR2 as SYGVKD. The length of the CDR3 is 16 residues. The chain's CDR3 is CAISDGGGETNEKLFF. CDR3 nucleotides: TGTGCCATCAGTGATGGCGGGGGTGAAACTAATGAAAAACTGTTTTTT.

The chain joins TRBV28 to TRBJ1-5; TRBD1 is a possible D gene (6 bases). The CDR3 contains 14 residues. CDR1 MDHEN and CDR2 SYDVKM come from the germline V gene. Trimming removed 7 bases at V and 5 bases at J, with 15 bases between. The CDR3 loop reads CASTPGQGDQPQHF. CDR3 sequence (DNA): TGTGCCAGCACCCCGGGACAAGGTGATCAGCCCCAGCATTTT.

The chain links TRBV11-2 to TRBJ2-7; 14 bases are a match to TRBD2. Germline V lookup: CDR1 SGHAT, CDR2 FQNNGV. This CDR3 spans 18 amino acids. V dropped 5 bases and J dropped 2; count of bases not matched to a gene: 11. The CDR3 coding sequence is TGTGCCAGCAGCAAAAAGACTAGCGGGAGGGCCATTACCTACGAGCAGTACTTC. Translating it yields CASSKKTSGRAITYEQYF.

V gene TRBV5-1 combines with J gene TRBJ2-1; TRBD2 matches 7 bases. CDR1 and CDR2 (germline): SGHRS, YFSETQ. This CDR3 contains 16 residues. V shed 0 bases and J 6 bases; nucleotides not matched to a gene: 9. The CDR3, as DNA: TGCGCCAGCAGCTTGGGGGGTGTGGGACTAACCAATGAGCAGTTCTTC. This gives the protein CASSLGGVGLTNEQFF.

V gene TRBV3-1 (or the pseudogene TRBV3-2) combines with J gene TRBJ1-6, with D maybe TRBD1 (6 bases). The CDR3 consists of 14 residues. V dropped 4 bases and J dropped 6 bases, with 10 bases sitting between them. CDR1 is LGHDT and CDR2 is YNNKEL in the germline V gene (reference sequence). The DNA of the CDR3 is TGTGCCAGCAGCCGGCAACAGGGTAATTCACCCCTCCACTTT. It translates to CASSRQQGNSPLHF.

The V and J genes are TRBV18 and TRBJ2-1; TRBD2 aligns across 13 bases. The trim removed 2 bases at V and 7 bases at J, leaving 8 bases unmatched. The CDR3 length is 17 residues. CDR1 is KGHSH, CDR2 LQKENI, per germline. CDR3 amino acids: CASSPFSGTSGTNEQFF. The CDR3 nucleotides are TGTGCCAGCTCACCATTCTCCGGGACTAGCGGGACGAATGAGCAGTTCTTC.

This chain joins TRBV18 and TRBJ1-5, with 7 bases lining up with TRBD1. Trimming took 5 bases from V and 4 from J; bases not matched to a gene: 2. This CDR3 has 13 residues. Germline CDR1 and CDR2: KGHSH and LQKENI. The CDR3, as DNA: TGTGCCAGCTCAGGACAGGAGAATCAGCCCCAGCATTTT. Protein sequence: CASSGQENQPQHF.

Only one count was recorded for this clone. The chain combines TRBV18 with TRBJ2-3, with D maybe TRBD1 (6 bases). The CDR3 sequence is 17 residues long. V gave up 3 bases and J gave up 2 bases, with 18 bases separating them. Germline loops: CDR1 KGHSH, CDR2 LQKENI. This chain's CDR3 is CASSPLANRVNTDTQYF. CDR3 nucleotides: TGTGCCAGCTCACCTCTGGCTAACAGGGTCAACACAGATACGCAGTATTTT.

The chain is built from TRBV28 and TRBJ2-7; D may be TRBD1 (5 bases). The CDR3 length is 13 residues. V shed 2 bases and J shed 4 bases, with 9 bases lying between them. Germline V gives CDR1 MDHEN, CDR2 SYDVKM. The CDR3 DNA follows: TGTGCCAGCAGTTTAGGCAGGGATTACGAGCAGTACTTC. The encoded protein is CASSLGRDYEQYF. Using reference TRBV28 and TRBJ2-7 for the parts outside the CDR3, the full variable domain is DVKVTQSSRYLVKRTGEKVFLECVQDMDHENMFWYRQDPGLGLRLIYFSYDVKMKEKGDIPEGYSVSREKKERFSLILESASTNQTSMYLCASSLGRDYEQYFGPGTRLTVT.

The chain employs TRBV28 and TRBJ1-5; 7 positions agree with TRBD1. This CDR3 comprises 15 residues. V lost 6 bases and J lost 0; bases outside the gene matches: 5. CDR1 MDHEN and CDR2 SYDVKM come from the germline V gene. In DNA, the CDR3 is TGTGCCAGCAGCCGCCGACAGGGTAGCAATCAGCCCCAGCATTTT. This encodes CASSRRQGSNQPQHF.

The chain has TRBV5-1 and TRBJ1-1, with 9 bases fitting TRBD1. This CDR3 spans 15 amino acids. Trimming took 6 bases from V and 6 from J; bases not matched to a gene: 12. CDR1 SGHRS and CDR2 YFSETQ come from the germline V gene. CDR3 nucleotide sequence: TGCGCCAGCAACCAATTACAGGGGGCGAGCTCTGAAGCTTTCTTT. Protein sequence: CASNQLQGASSEAFF.

The DNA for the CDR3 is TGTGCCACCCGAACACCTACAGGGATGTATGGCTACACCTTC. This sequence encodes CATRTPTGMYGYTF. The chain carries TRBV5-4 and TRBJ1-2; tentatively, D is TRBD1 (6 bases). CDR1 is SGHNT, CDR2 YYREEE, per germline (reference sequence). Trimming removed 9 bases from V and 5 bases from J, with 20 bases in between. The CDR3 extends over 14 amino acids.

CDR3 loop: CASSYLSRQPNTEAFF. The CDR3 nucleotides are TGTGCCAGCAGTTACTTATCTCGACAACCTAACACTGAAGCTTTCTTT. J is TRBJ1-1 and V is TRBV6-5, with no clear D. This CDR3 has 16 amino acids. V lost 1 base to trimming and J lost 2 bases, with 14 bases between them. The germline V gene encodes CDR1 MNHEY and CDR2 SVGAGI.